This T cell receptor (beta chain) was captured by sequencing in a study of T cells in women clearing cervical HPV infection. Turning to the study itself: Cases: HPV16-related CIN3 or worse on histology, 2 invasive cancers. Control women cleared a single incident HPV16 infection within 12 months. Findings and limits, study-wide: Repertoire richness, not evenness, was significantly elevated in CIN3+ cases versus controls.

The protocol was immunoSEQ multiplex PCR, while the TCRdb copy is restricted to in-frame clones and leaves out a portion. The sample data list about 20,000 clones. All donors had a single incident cervical HPV16 infection, not prevalent. Regarding this clone: Its antigen remains unidentified. A read error may produce the germline difference seen at one junction end. The missing CDR3 end, 3 residues past where the read stops, is filled in from the germline J gene.

The CDR3 spans 17 residues. The germline gives CDR1 LGHNA, CDR2 YNFKEQ. The receptor comes from a woman aged 18 to 69 with a cervical HPV16 infection that either progressed to CIN3+ or cleared (not recorded which). The sequencing sample was made of blood buffy coat. The genes are TRBV4-2 and TRBJ1-4; D gene uncertain. The covered CDR3 bases are TGCGCCAGCAGCCAAGCTTTGTCGCAGGCTCCTAATGAAAAA. Its translation: CASSQALSQAPNEK. The complete CDR3 reads CASSQALSQAPNEKLFF.